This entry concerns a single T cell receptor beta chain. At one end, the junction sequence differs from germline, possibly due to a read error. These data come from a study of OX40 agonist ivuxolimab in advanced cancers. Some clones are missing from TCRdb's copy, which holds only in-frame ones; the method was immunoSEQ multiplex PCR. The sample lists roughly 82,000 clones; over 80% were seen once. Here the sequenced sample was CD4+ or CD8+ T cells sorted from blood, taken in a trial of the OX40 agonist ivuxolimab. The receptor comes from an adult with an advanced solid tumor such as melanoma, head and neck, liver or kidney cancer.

CDR3 in DNA: TGTGCCAACAGCTTAAATTCAGGCAGGGAGCAGTACTTC. Its protein product is CANSLNSGREQYF. This rearrangement joins TRBV7-2 to TRBJ2-7; D gene uncertain. In germline, CDR1 is SGHTA, CDR2 FQGNSA. The CDR3 has 13 amino acids.